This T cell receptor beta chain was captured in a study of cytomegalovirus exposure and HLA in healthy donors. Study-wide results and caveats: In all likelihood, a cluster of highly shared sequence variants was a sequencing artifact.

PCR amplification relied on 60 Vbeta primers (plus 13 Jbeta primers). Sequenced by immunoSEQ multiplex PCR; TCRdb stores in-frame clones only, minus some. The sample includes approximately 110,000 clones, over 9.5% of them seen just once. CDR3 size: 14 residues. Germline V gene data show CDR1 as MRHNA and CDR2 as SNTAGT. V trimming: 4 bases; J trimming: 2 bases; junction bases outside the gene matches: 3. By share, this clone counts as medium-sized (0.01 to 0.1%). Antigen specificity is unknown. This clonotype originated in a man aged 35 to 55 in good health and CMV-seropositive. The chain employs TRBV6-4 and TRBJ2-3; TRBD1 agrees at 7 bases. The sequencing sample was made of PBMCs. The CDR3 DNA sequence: TGTGCCAGCAGTGGGAAGGGGGCCACAGATACGCAGTATTTT. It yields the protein CASSGKGATDTQYF.